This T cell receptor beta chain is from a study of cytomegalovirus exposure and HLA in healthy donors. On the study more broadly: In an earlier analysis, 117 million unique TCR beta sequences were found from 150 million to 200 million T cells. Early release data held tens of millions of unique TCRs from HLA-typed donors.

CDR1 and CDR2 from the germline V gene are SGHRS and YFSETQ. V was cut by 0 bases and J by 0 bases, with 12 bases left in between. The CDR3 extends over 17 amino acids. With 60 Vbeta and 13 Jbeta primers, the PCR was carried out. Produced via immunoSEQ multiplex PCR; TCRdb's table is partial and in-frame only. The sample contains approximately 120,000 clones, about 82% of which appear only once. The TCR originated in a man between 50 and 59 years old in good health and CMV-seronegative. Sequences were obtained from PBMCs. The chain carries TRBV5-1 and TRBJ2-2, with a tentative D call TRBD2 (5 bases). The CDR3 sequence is CASSLAGFGTNTGELFF. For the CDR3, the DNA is TGCGCCAGCAGCTTGGCGGGATTTGGGACGAACACCGGGGAGCTGTTTTTT.